Listed below are T cell receptor beta chains from one sample, sequenced in a study of cytomegalovirus exposure and HLA in healthy donors. The table came from immunoSEQ multiplex PCR; TCRdb's copy has only in-frame clones and leaves some out. The sample yields more than 130,000 clones, 70% to 85% seen once. Sequences were obtained from PBMCs. Receptors were obtained from a man between 40 and 49 years old in good health and CMV-seropositive. Both conserved end residues are part of each CDR3. Fields, in order: CDR3 DNA, CDR3 protein, J gene, D gene, V gene, clone size, CDR3 length. The D gene is left open where the match is weak. Clone size appears in some rows only: once, few, many, or a class for an expanded clone.

TGTGCCAGCAGCGTAGGGACTGCCCCAGATACGCAGTATTTT CASSVGTAPDTQYF TRBJ2-3 - TRBV7-7 - 14
TGTGCCAGCGCGGGCGTTCCCCTCTACGAGCAGTACTTC CASAGVPLYEQYF TRBJ2-7 - TRBV21-1 - 13
TGTGCCAGTAGTATCCTCTCGGGCGGGGGGCGGCAGTTCTTC CASSILSGGGRQFF TRBJ2-1 TRBD2 TRBV19 few 14
TGTGCCAGCAGCTTAGTACGCATCAGTGGCTACACCTTC CASSLVRISGYTF TRBJ1-2 - TRBV7-9 - 13
TGTGCCAGCAGCCTATTCGGGACAGGGGGCACTGAAGCTTTCTTT CASSLFGTGGTEAFF TRBJ1-1 TRBD1 TRBV7-3 few 15
TGTGCCAGCAGCTTAGTCCCAGGCAGCTATGGCTACACCTTC CASSLVPGSYGYTF TRBJ1-2 - TRBV7-2 - 14
TGTGCCAGCAGCGTCGGTTCGGGACTAGCAGCTTACGAGCAGTACTTC CASSVGSGLAAYEQYF TRBJ2-7 TRBD2 TRBV9 few 16
TGTGCCAGTAGTTTTGGACAGGGAGGTCGAGAGACCCAGTACTTC CASSFGQGGRETQYF TRBJ2-5 TRBD1 TRBV19 - 15
TGCGCCAGCAGCCAAGCCCTCGGGGAGGGTGGGGGATATACGCAGTATTTT CASSQALGEGGGYTQYF TRBJ2-3 TRBD2 TRBV4-1 - 17
TGTGCCAGCAGTGAGGAGGAATCTGGGGCCAACGTCCTGACTTTC CASSEEESGANVLTF TRBJ2-6 - TRBV6-1 - 15
TGTGCCAGCTCACCAGGGAGAGGCGAAAAACTGTTTTTT CASSPGRGEKLFF TRBJ1-4 - TRBV18 - 13
TGTGCCATCAGCCCGGGACTAGCGGGGGGGAGTGAGACCCAGTACTTC CAISPGLAGGSETQYF TRBJ2-5 TRBD2 TRBV10-3 - 16
TGTGCCAGCAGCTTGGCCGCGGGTCGGAAGACCCAGTACTTC CASSLAAGRKTQYF TRBJ2-5 - TRBV5-6 - 14
TGTGCCAGCAGCCCTAGACAGGGCATACTCGCCGGGGAGCTGTTTTTT CASSPRQGILAGELFF TRBJ2-2 TRBD1 TRBV7-6 few 16
TGTGCCAGCGGGCTGGGCTATGGCTACACCTTC CASGLGYGYTF TRBJ1-2 - TRBV27 - 11
TGTGCCAGCGAGACTAGCGCTGGTCGGTACAATGAGCAGTTCTTC CASETSAGRYNEQFF TRBJ2-1 TRBD2 TRBV2 - 15
TGTGCCAGCAGCCGGGACAGTCATACCGGGGAGCTGTTTTTT CASSRDSHTGELFF TRBJ2-2 TRBD1 TRBV7-9 - 14
TGTGCCAGCAGCTTCAACAGTGGCCAGCCCCAGCATTTT CASSFNSGQPQHF TRBJ1-5 - TRBV7-8 once 13
TGCGCCAGCAGCAAGGATCCGGGGGGAAGCACTGAAGCTTTCTTT CASSKDPGGSTEAFF TRBJ1-1 - TRBV5-1 - 15
TGTGCCAGCGCCCCATGGGCAGGGGGCTCCTATGGCTACACCTTC CASAPWAGGSYGYTF TRBJ1-2 TRBD1 TRBV9 - 15
TGTGCCAGCAGCTTGCGGGGGGCCGGGTACGAGCAGTACTTC CASSLRGAGYEQYF TRBJ2-7 TRBD2 TRBV11-3 - 14
TGTGCCAGCAGCGGTGGCGGGGGGGCAGATACGCAGTATTTT CASSGGGGADTQYF TRBJ2-3 TRBD2 TRBV11-3 - 14
TGTGCCTGGAGGGACAGGGGTCCCACTGAAGCTTTCTTT CAWRDRGPTEAFF TRBJ1-1 TRBD1 TRBV30 - 13
TGTGCCAGCAGCGTAGCAGGAGGGAACACTGAAGCTTTCTTT CASSVAGGNTEAFF TRBJ1-1 - TRBV9 - 14
TGTGCCAGCAGCTTGGGGGGGACAGGGAAAAACGAGCAGTACTTC CASSLGGTGKNEQYF TRBJ2-7 TRBD1 TRBV5-4 - 15
TGTGCCAGCAGCTTGAGAACAGTTGCAGGGGCGCCGGGCGAGCAGTACTTC CASSLRTVAGAPGEQYF TRBJ2-7 - TRBV5-6 - 17
TGTGCCAGCAGCTTGTACAGTATGAACACTGAAGCTTTCTTT CASSLYSMNTEAFF TRBJ1-1 - TRBV5-6 few 14
TGTGCCAGCAGCTTCCGGGACAGCGTTACAGATACGCAGTATTTT CASSFRDSVTDTQYF TRBJ2-3 TRBD1 TRBV9 - 15
TGTGCCAGCAGTTTATTGAGTTTGTCGAACACCGGGGAGCTGTTTTTT CASSLLSLSNTGELFF TRBJ2-2 - TRBV27 - 16
TGTGCCTGTTTCCCGGGGAGGCGCAATGAGCAGTTCTTC CACFPGRRNEQFF TRBJ2-1 - TRBV30 - 13
TGTGCCTGGAGCCTCCCAAGCATGGCCCAGCATTTT CAWSLPSMAQHF TRBJ1-5 - TRBV30 - 12
TGTGCCAGCAGTCGGGACAGCCCAATGAACACTGAAGCTTTCTTT CASSRDSPMNTEAFF TRBJ1-1 TRBD1 TRBV27 - 15
TGTGCCAGCAGCTTAGTCCAGGGCGGCGGGGAGCTGTTTTTT CASSLVQGGGELFF TRBJ2-2 - TRBV7-2 - 14
TGTGCCAGCAGCTTAGACAGGGACCAGCCCCAGCATTTT CASSLDRDQPQHF TRBJ1-5 - TRBV7-9 - 13
TGTGCCAGCAGCGTAGAACTAGCTAGCGATGAGCAGTTCTTC CASSVELASDEQFF TRBJ2-1 - TRBV9 - 14
TGTGCCTGGAGCCCGACAGGGCGCAATCAGCCCCAGCATTTT CAWSPTGRNQPQHF TRBJ1-5 TRBD1 TRBV30 - 14
TGTGCCAGCAGCTTAGGGCCGGGACAGTTCCAAGAGACCCAGTACTTC CASSLGPGQFQETQYF TRBJ2-5 TRBD1 TRBV11-3 once 16
TGTGCCAGCAGCACCCACAGGGGGCTTTTTGAAAAACTGTTTTTT CASSTHRGLFEKLFF TRBJ1-4 TRBD1 TRBV6-6 - 15
TGTGCCAGCAGTCGCAAACCTGGACAGTGGTCCGGGGAGCTGTTTTTT CASSRKPGQWSGELFF TRBJ2-2 - TRBV27 - 16
TGTGCCAGCAGCTTGGGGACAGGGGCTAACTATGGCTACACCTTC CASSLGTGANYGYTF TRBJ1-2 TRBD1 TRBV5-4 - 15
TGTGCCAGCAGCCAGGGACTAGCGCCACAAGAGACCCAGTACTTC CASSQGLAPQETQYF TRBJ2-5 TRBD2 TRBV4-2 - 15
TGCGCCAGCAGCCAAGTAGGGGGAAAGGTTCAGCCCCAGCATTTT CASSQVGGKVQPQHF TRBJ1-5 - TRBV4-1 - 15